The entry below gives a single TCR beta chain sequence along with its context. Its antigen remains unidentified. The data originate from a study of identical twins. The study, taken as a whole, reports: Excess twin sharing in beta out-of-frame sequences was weaker. In cord blood, abundant beta clonotypes had fewer insertions; memory showed no trend.

Deletions cut 4 bases from V and 8 bases from J, with 20 bases between. Looked up from germline, CDR1 is SNHLY and CDR2 is FYNNEI. There are 15 residues in the CDR3. With no exceptions, donors were healthy Caucasians. MiXCR was run by TCRdb on the 5' RACE reads, yielding one entry per CDR3 protein. The data contain about 530,000 distinct CDR3 sequences, nearly 15% of them singletons. The data were also submitted as part of a second study, on yellow fever vaccine responses in identical twins.

This chain links TRBV2 with TRBJ1-2; no firm D call. Sequencing was carried out using CD4+ T cells sorted from blood. This clonotype originated in a woman under 30 in good health. The CDR3 reads CASSARGGNMGGYTF. In DNA, the CDR3 is TGTGCCAGCAGTGCACGTGGAGGGAATATGGGGGGCTACACCTTC.